The rows below give T cell receptor beta chains drawn from one sample of a study of cytomegalovirus exposure and HLA in healthy donors. TCRdb's table, derived via immunoSEQ multiplex PCR, lists solely in-frame clones and lacks some. The sample yields approximately 220,000 clones, over 80% seen once. Material: PBMCs. These receptors were taken from a woman aged 18-35 years in good health and CMV-seronegative. The CDR3 runs from the conserved cysteine through the conserved F or W. D genes are given only for firm matches. Size is stated for part of the rows, as once, few or many counts, or as a class when the clone is expanded.

size	V	J	D	CDR3	DNA
.	TRBV5-4	TRBJ2-7	TRBD2	CASSLSLAGLSYEQYF	TGTGCCAGCAGCTTGTCGCTAGCGGGCCTATCCTACGAGCAGTACTTC
.	TRBV2	TRBJ1-5	.	CASSAQGSNQPQHF	TGTGCCAGCAGTGCCCAGGGTAGCAATCAGCCCCAGCATTTT
.	TRBV11-3	TRBJ2-2	.	CASSQGLAYTGELFF	TGTGCCAGCAGCCAAGGGCTAGCGTACACCGGGGAGCTGTTTTTT
.	TRBV5-4	TRBJ1-1	.	CASSWQREAFF	TGTGCCAGCAGCTGGCAGCGTGAAGCTTTCTTT
.	TRBV11-2	TRBJ1-5	.	CASSSGISYQPQHF	TGTGCCAGCAGTAGTGGCATTAGCTATCAGCCCCAGCATTTT
.	TRBV28	TRBJ1-5	.	CASTMRPGSNQPQHF	TGTGCCAGCACCATGAGACCGGGAAGCAATCAGCCCCAGCATTTT
once	TRBV15	TRBJ2-2	.	CATTPPGDTGELFF	TGTGCCACCACCCCTCCGGGGGACACCGGGGAGCTGTTTTTT
once	TRBV6-5	TRBJ1-1	TRBD1	CASSQPGQREAFF	TGTGCCAGCTCCCAGCCGGGACAGAGAGAAGCTTTCTTT
few	TRBV30	TRBJ1-4	.	CAWSSTEKKLFF	TGTGCCTGGAGTTCCACGGAGAAGAAACTGTTTTTT
.	TRBV18	TRBJ1-1	.	CASSPRTGRTEAFF	TGTGCCAGCTCACCACGCACAGGCCGGACTGAAGCTTTCTTT
.	TRBV10-1	TRBJ1-2	.	CASSEAKNGGYTF	TGCGCCAGCAGTGAAGCGAAAAACGGTGGCTACACCTTC
.	TRBV4-2	TRBJ2-1	TRBD2	CASKWEGGDEQFF	TGTGCCAGCAAGTGGGAGGGCGGGGATGAGCAGTTCTTC
.	TRBV4-1	TRBJ2-3	TRBD2	CASSQDYPIGLDTDTQYF	TGCGCCAGCAGCCAAGACTACCCAATAGGACTAGACACAGATACGCAGTATTTT